Presented here are 22 T cell receptor beta chains from one specimen sequenced in a study of blood T cell repertoires in COVID-19 (TCRdb year 2020). The library was obtained by the immunoSEQ multiplex PCR assay. TCRdb stores this immuneACCESS table with in-frame sequences only. Part of the clones is absent; in the studies checked, under half of the shortfall reflects unresolved V genes, and no reason is known for the rest. The sample yields more than 95,000 clones; 75% to 95% were counted once. The top ten clonotypes cover approximately 1.5% of the sample. The specimen sequenced was peripheral blood. These receptors were obtained from a man between 60 and 70 years old with acute or convalescent COVID-19.

This rearrangement joins TRBV6-4 to TRBJ2-6; TRBD1 agrees at 9 bases. Germline lookup yields CDR1 MRHNA and CDR2 SNTAGT. The CDR3 length is 18 residues. Germline trimming cut 3 bases from V and 2 bases from J; bases unmatched to any gene: 8. The CDR3 nucleotides read TGTGCCAGCAGTGATTCGGACAGGGGCTTTACTGGGGCCAACGTCCTGACTTTC. It encodes CASSDSDRGFTGANVLTF.

For the CDR3, the DNA is TGTGCCAGCCGGTCGGGCAGGGCGGCTTTCTTT. Translated, it gives CASRSGRAAFF. This rearrangement joins TRBV5-8 to TRBJ1-1, with D possibly TRBD1 on 5 matching bases. V was clipped by 7 bases and J by 11 bases, with 15 bases between them. Germline V gene data show CDR1 as SGHTS and CDR2 as YDEGEE. The CDR3 is 11 amino acids.

The rearrangement uses TRBV5-1 and TRBJ2-5; 11 nucleotides match TRBD2. Germline V gene data show CDR1 as SGHRS and CDR2 as YFSETQ. The V and J ends lost 2 bases and 3 bases, in that order; junction bases with no gene match: 3. CDR3 length: 15 residues. The chain's CDR3 is CASSFGTSGKETQYF. CDR3 coding DNA: TGCGCCAGCAGCTTCGGGACTAGCGGAAAAGAGACCCAGTACTTC. The whole variable domain, filled in from reference TRBV5-1 and TRBJ2-5, reads KAGVTQTPRYLIKTRGQQVTLSCSPISGHRSVSWYQQTPGQGLQFLFEYFSETQRNKGNFPGRFSGRQFSNSRSEMNVSTLELGDSALYLCASSFGTSGKETQYFGPGTRLLVL.

This clone was recorded only once. The V and J genes are TRBV6-5 and TRBJ1-2; 8 bases are a match to TRBD1. With 5 bases clipped from V and 6 bases from J, the junction kept 11 bases outside the gene matches. CDR1 is MNHEY, CDR2 SVGAGI, per germline. CDR3 length: 15 residues. The CDR3 is CASSPGDRIVHGYTF. The CDR3 coding sequence is TGTGCCAGCAGTCCTGGGGACAGGATAGTTCATGGCTACACCTTC.

The CDR3 DNA sequence: TGTGCCAGCAGCCCAAAACCAGGGGGCGAGCAGTACGTC. Residues: CASSPKPGGEQYV. This chain links TRBV3-1 (or the pseudogene TRBV3-2) with TRBJ2-7; 7 bases fit TRBD1. Germline CDR1 reads LGHDT; CDR2 reads YNNKEL (reference sequence). The CDR3 loop spans 13 amino acids. Losses at the gene ends were 4 bases for V and 6 bases for J; bases not matched to a gene: 6.

This chain links TRBV7-9 with TRBJ1-1; a possible D gene is TRBD1 (5 bases). Germline-derived CDR1 and CDR2 are SEHNR and FQNEAQ (reference sequence). V was clipped by 1 base and J by 1 base, with 7 bases between them. The length of the CDR3 is 14 residues. This CDR3 is CASSLDRRNTEAFF. The CDR3 coding sequence is TGTGCCAGCAGCTTAGACAGGCGGAACACTGAAGCTTTCTTT.

V usage is TRBV5-6 and J usage is TRBJ2-2; 7 nucleotides line up with TRBD2. The CDR3 consists of 17 residues. V lost 0 bases and J lost 0; bases outside the gene matches: 5. Per germline, CDR1 SGHDT and CDR2 YYEEEE. CDR3 region: CASSLGPGLTNTGELFF. Here the CDR3 DNA reads TGTGCCAGCAGCTTGGGCCCGGGACTAACGAACACCGGGGAGCTGTTTTTT.

The chain couples TRBV18 to TRBJ2-7, with D maybe TRBD1 (5 bases). This CDR3 contains 16 residues. The germline V gene has CDR1 KGHSH and CDR2 LQKENI. V was clipped by 2 bases and J by 3 bases, with 17 bases between them. CDR3 bases: TGTGCCAGCTCACCAATCAAGGGGCGCCTTCTCTACGAGCAGTACGTC. Its protein product is CASSPIKGRLLYEQYV.

This chain connects TRBV6-5 to TRBJ2-2; D perhaps matches TRBD1 (5 bases). Per germline, CDR1 MNHEY and CDR2 SVGAGI. Between the trimmed V and J ends, which lost 8 bases and 5 bases, there was a span of 18 bases. This CDR3 comprises 15 residues. This CDR3 reads CASRTRTVVTGELFF. In nucleotides, the CDR3 is TGTGCCAGCCGGACACGGACGGTGGTGACCGGGGAGCTGTTTTTT.

The chain joins TRBV12-3 or TRBV12-4 to TRBJ1-1; no clear D. The CDR3 sequence is 13 residues long. The ends were cut back, 2 bases at V and 0 bases at J, with 4 bases in the middle. The CDR3 here is CASSLFVNTEAFF. CDR3 in DNA: TGTGCCAGCAGTTTATTCGTGAACACTGAAGCTTTCTTT.

As concerns this clone: Different DNA sequences within this sample yield the same CDR3. The V and J genes are TRBV7-8 and TRBJ2-7, with D tentatively TRBD1 (5 bases). This CDR3 comprises 13 residues. The germline V and J ends were trimmed by 3 bases and 6 bases, with 12 bases remaining between them. Germline lookup yields CDR1 SGHVS and CDR2 FQNEAQ. The CDR3 region is CASSFLMTAEQYF. For the CDR3, the DNA is TGTGCCAGCAGCTTCCTGATGACAGCCGAGCAGTACTTC.

Only one count was recorded for this clone. The chain recombines TRBV6-1 with TRBJ2-7; maybe TRBD2 (6 bases). The V end was cut by 2 bases, the J end by 4 bases, with 18 bases between. Germline lookup yields CDR1 MNHNS and CDR2 SASEGT. This CDR3 is built from 16 residues. CDR3 in amino acids: CASSENTVDAGYEQYV. The CDR3 DNA sequence: TGTGCCAGCAGTGAAAATACAGTGGACGCGGGGTACGAGCAGTACGTC.

This chain links TRBV20-1 with TRBJ1-5; unclear D gene. Germline V lookup: CDR1 DFQATT, CDR2 SNEGSKA (reference sequence). This CDR3 spans 15 amino acids. V was cut by 3 bases and J by 0 bases, with 12 bases left in between. The CDR3 spells CSASPQANSNQPQHF. The CDR3 DNA reads as TGCAGTGCTAGTCCCCAGGCTAATAGCAATCAGCCCCAGCATTTT.

The chain recombines TRBV5-4 with TRBJ1-1, with TRBD1 matching over 7 bases. The ends lost 4 bases at V and 2 bases at J; junction bases unmatched: 11. This CDR3 comprises 16 residues. The germline V gene encodes CDR1 SGHNT and CDR2 YYREEE (reference sequence). In DNA, the CDR3 is TGTGCCAGCAGCCCCACCACAGACAGGGCCAACACTGAAGCTTTCTTT. This sequence encodes CASSPTTDRANTEAFF.

The J gene is TRBJ1-2, the V gene TRBV2; D is undetermined. Trimming pared 7 bases from V and 1 base from J, leaving 7 bases between. This CDR3 has 12 residues. Germline lookup yields CDR1 SNHLY and CDR2 FYNNEI. CDR3 DNA sequence: TGTGCCAGCATAGGCGGTAACTATGGCTACACCTTC. This gives the protein CASIGGNYGYTF.

CDR3 in amino acids: CASSAYDRVGRQPQHF. CDR3 DNA sequence: TGTGCCAGCAGCGCCTACGACAGGGTAGGTCGTCAGCCCCAGCATTTT. The chain carries TRBV7-9 and TRBJ1-5; 7 bases fit TRBD1. J gave up 6 bases and V 5 bases, and 13 bases lay outside the gene matches. Looked up from germline, CDR1 is SEHNR and CDR2 is FQNEAQ (reference sequence). The CDR3 is 16 amino acids.

The chain links TRBV28 to TRBJ1-6; 10 bases fit TRBD1. V shed 6 bases, J shed 9 bases, and the junction held 8 bases outside the gene matches. CDR1 is MDHEN and CDR2 is SYDVKM in the germline V gene. The CDR3 covers 15 residues. The CDR3 nucleotides are TGTGCCAGCAGGGGGACAGGGGAGGGTTTTTCACCCCTCCACTTT. This gives the protein CASRGTGEGFSPLHF.

J is TRBJ2-1 and V is TRBV5-5; 9 positions agree with TRBD1. Germline V CDR1 and CDR2: SGHKS, YYEKEE (reference sequence). The CDR3 covers 15 residues. After removal of 4 bases from V and 8 bases from J, the junction contained 10 bases not matched to a gene. The CDR3 coding sequence is TGTGCCAGCAGCCCAGGGGGGACAGGGATGTATGAGCAGTTCTTC. Translation gives CASSPGGTGMYEQFF.

The J gene is TRBJ2-7, the V gene TRBV2; D might be TRBD2 (5 bases). The CDR3 has 14 residues. V lost 4 bases and J 0 bases, leaving 10 bases between the germline ends. Germline V gene data show CDR1 as SNHLY and CDR2 as FYNNEI. The CDR3 here is CASSVEVASYEQYV. CDR3 nucleotides: TGTGCCAGCAGTGTGGAGGTGGCCTCCTACGAGCAGTACGTC.

This clone was seen just once. V and J are TRBV18 and TRBJ1-1; 7 bases are shared with TRBD1. The CDR3 is 15 amino acids. CDR1 is KGHSH and CDR2 is LQKENI in the germline V gene. V was clipped by 5 bases and J by 3 bases; unmatched bases: 9. The chain's CDR3 is CASSFRQGFDTEAFF. The CDR3 DNA reads as TGTGCCAGCTCATTCAGACAGGGTTTTGACACTGAAGCTTTCTTT.

The CDR3 spells CASSDAGTGGEKLFF. CDR3 in DNA: TGTGCCAGCAGTGATGCCGGGACAGGGGGTGAAAAACTGTTTTTT. The V call is TRBV28, the J call TRBJ1-4; TRBD1 aligns across 11 bases. There are 15 residues in the CDR3. Germline-derived CDR1 and CDR2 are MDHEN and SYDVKM. Germline trimming cut 5 bases from V and 7 bases from J; bases unmatched to any gene: 6.

V usage is TRBV14 and J usage is TRBJ1-6; D possibly corresponds to TRBD1 (6 bases). Germline-derived CDR1 and CDR2 are SGHDN and FVKESK. The CDR3 is 15 residues long. The V end was cut by 5 bases, the J end by 9 bases, with 17 bases between. The CDR3 region is CASSRLTGQFSPLHF. CDR3 coding DNA: TGTGCCAGCAGCAGACTGACAGGCCAGTTTTCACCCCTCCACTTT.